This T cell receptor beta chain is drawn from a study of blood T cell repertoires in COVID-19. For the study at large: Samples came from the United States, Italy and Spain, spanning acute and convalescent COVID-19.

Authors' analysis steps: Using reference gene primer amplification, nucleated cell counts were estimated. The assay was immunoSEQ multiplex PCR, and TCRdb's table has in-frame clones only and misses some. V, J and clone size are those of that table, while D and trimming were read from the DNA. The profile shows approximately 240,000 clones, approximately 86% of them singletons. Recruited during active infection, patients (from Seattle) were subsequently followed longitudinally. The sequence was obtained from a woman younger than 45 with COVID-19, enrolled during active disease. Sequenced sample: peripheral blood.

The CDR3 spells CASSEGVGVIYEQYF. DNA for the CDR3: TGTGCCAGCAGTGAAGGGGTAGGGGTCATTTACGAGCAGTACTTC. The chain uses TRBV6-1 and TRBJ2-7; D is perhaps TRBD1 (5 bases). The CDR3 consists of 15 residues. From germline, CDR1 is MNHNS and CDR2 SASEGT. Trimming left V 1 base short and J 4 bases short, with 14 bases between.